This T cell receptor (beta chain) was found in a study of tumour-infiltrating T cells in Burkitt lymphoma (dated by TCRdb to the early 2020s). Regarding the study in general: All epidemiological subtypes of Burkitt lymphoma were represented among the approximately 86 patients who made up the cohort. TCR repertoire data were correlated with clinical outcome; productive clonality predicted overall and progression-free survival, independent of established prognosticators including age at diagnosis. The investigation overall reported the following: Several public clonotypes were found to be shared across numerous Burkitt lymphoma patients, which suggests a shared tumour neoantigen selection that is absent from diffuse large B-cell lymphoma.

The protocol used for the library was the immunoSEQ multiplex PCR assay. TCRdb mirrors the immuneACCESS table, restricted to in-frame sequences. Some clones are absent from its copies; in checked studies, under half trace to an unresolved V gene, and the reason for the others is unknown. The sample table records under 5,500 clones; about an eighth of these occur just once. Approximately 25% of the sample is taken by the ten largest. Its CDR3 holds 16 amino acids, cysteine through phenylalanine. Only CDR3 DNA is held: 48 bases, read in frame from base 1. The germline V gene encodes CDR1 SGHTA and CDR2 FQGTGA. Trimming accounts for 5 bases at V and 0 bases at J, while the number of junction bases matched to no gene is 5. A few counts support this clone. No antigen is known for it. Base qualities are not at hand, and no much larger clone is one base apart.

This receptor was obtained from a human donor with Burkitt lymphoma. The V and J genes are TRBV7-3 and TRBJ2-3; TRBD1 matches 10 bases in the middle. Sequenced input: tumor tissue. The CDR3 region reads CASSPGTGVSTDTQYF. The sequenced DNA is TGTGCCAGCAGCCCAGGGACAGGGGTTAGCACAGATACGCAGTATTTT.